The sequence of this T cell receptor beta chain was determined in a study of blood T cells in healthy people across ages. Study-wide background: Template switching retrieved approximately one barcoded beta molecule for each two T cells.

Using a J-beta primer mix together with a sample-barcoded 5' primer, a second PCR was run for about 7 to 12 cycles. TCRdb ran MiXCR on the 5' RACE reads and lists one entry per CDR3 protein. The sample yields more than 750,000 distinct CDR3 sequences, roughly 29% seen once. Separately, the same data were catalogued under a study of T cells of mothers and their children. That paper notes: Reads recorded for TCR beta CDR3 numbered over 9.5 million per mother and some 3.3 million per child.

This TCR was sampled from a woman aged 40 to 55 in good health. Input material: blood.

CDR3 nucleotides: TGTGCCAGCAGCCAAGAATACAGAAATTCACCCCTCCACTTT. Translated: CASSQEYRNSPLHF. The chain carries TRBV14 and TRBJ1-6; D ambiguous. The V and J ends lost 0 bases and 7 bases respectively, with 7 bases between them. The CDR3 runs 14 residues. Looked up from germline, CDR1 is SGHDN and CDR2 is FVKESK.